Listed below are T cell receptor beta chains from one sample, sequenced in a study of blood T cell repertoires in COVID-19. Produced via immunoSEQ multiplex PCR; TCRdb's table is partial and in-frame only. This table holds 90,000 to 120,000 clones, 70% to 85% found once. Material: peripheral blood. The receptor source for this set is a man in his 70s with active or convalescent COVID-19. Both conserved end residues are part of each CDR3. D genes are given only for firm matches. Size values are once, few and many counts, or a class for expanded clones, and some rows have none.

TRBJ1-5	NA	TRBV10-1	NA	TGCGCCCCCCTCGGGGGGGGAGGTCAGCCCCAGCATTTT	CAPLGGGGQPQHF
TRBJ1-3	NA	TRBV19	NA	TGTGCCACCGAGGGACTGACCAGAAACACCATATATTTT	CATEGLTRNTIYF
TRBJ2-3	NA	TRBV4-1	NA	TGCGCCAGCAGACAAACCGGGGCAGATACGCAGTATTTT	CASRQTGADTQYF
TRBJ2-2	NA	TRBV6-5	TRBD2	TGTGCCAGCAGACCACGGGGGGGATCCGGGGAGCTGTTTTTT	CASRPRGGSGELFF
TRBJ2-1	NA	TRBV11-2	TRBD2	TGTGCCAGCAACAAGCTTCCGGGAGGGGGCAATGAGCAGTTCTTC	CASNKLPGGGNEQFF
TRBJ1-1	NA	TRBV5-4	NA	TGTGCCAGCAGCTTGGGGCAGGCGAACACTGAAGCTTTCTTT	CASSLGQANTEAFF
TRBJ2-2	NA	TRBV7-9	TRBD1	TGTGCCAGCAGCCCGGCCGGGACAGCGAACACCGGGGAGCTGTTTTTT	CASSPAGTANTGELFF
TRBJ2-1	NA	TRBV4-1	TRBD2	TGCGCCAGCAGCCAGAGCCTTTCGGCGCGGGGGGCCTACAATGAGCAGTTCTTC	CASSQSLSARGAYNEQFF
TRBJ2-1	NA	TRBV15	TRBD2	TGTGCCACCAGCAGAAATCCGACTAGCGGGGAGGGTGAGCAGTTCTTC	CATSRNPTSGEGEQFF
TRBJ1-6	NA	TRBV12-5	NA	TGTGCTACCCGTGCAGCGTCCTATAATTCACCCCTCCACTTT	CATRAASYNSPLHF
TRBJ1-5	NA	TRBV18	TRBD1	TGTGCCAGCTCACAAGAACAGGGGTTAGGGCAGCCCCAGCATTTT	CASSQEQGLGQPQHF
TRBJ1-1	NA	TRBV9	TRBD1	TGTGCCAGCAGCGCAGAACAGACCGGGACAGGGGGTCGACGAGCTTTCTTT	CASSAEQTGTGGRRAFF
TRBJ1-5	NA	TRBV9	NA	TGTGCCAGCAGTTTGGGCCTTAGCAATCAGCCCCAGCATTTT	CASSLGLSNQPQHF
TRBJ2-7	NA	TRBV6-5	TRBD1	TGTGCCAGCAGCGCGACAGGGGGCGAGCAGTACTTC	CASSATGGEQYF
TRBJ1-2	NA	TRBV10-1	NA	TGCGCCAGCAGTTCCCAGGGAAACTATGGCTACACCTTC	CASSSQGNYGYTF
TRBJ2-1	NA	TRBV15	TRBD2	TGTGCCACCAGCTTTAGCGGGACCTACAATGAGCAGTTCTTC	CATSFSGTYNEQFF
TRBJ2-3	NA	TRBV19	TRBD2	TGTGCCAGTAGTAGGGGCCCTAGCGGGGGGGCCACAGATACGCAGTATTTT	CASSRGPSGGATDTQYF
TRBJ2-3	NA	TRBV11-2	NA	TGTGCCAGCAGCCCCGTCGGGGATACGCAGTATTTT	CASSPVGDTQYF
TRBJ2-1	many	TRBV7-8	TRBD2	TGTGCCAGCAGCTTCGGGGGGGATCGACGCTACAATGAGCAGTTCTTC	CASSFGGDRRYNEQFF
TRBJ1-2	once	TRBV10-3	TRBD1	TGTGCCATCAGAGGGACAGGGTGGTCCTATGGCTACACCTTC	CAIRGTGWSYGYTF
TRBJ1-4	NA	TRBV2	TRBD1	TGTGCCAGCAGTTTTCGGGACAGCTCGTTAGGCGAAAAACTGTTTTTT	CASSFRDSSLGEKLFF
TRBJ1-1	NA	TRBV2	NA	TGTGCCAGCAGTGCAGGGCCGAACACTGAAGCTTTCTTT	CASSAGPNTEAFF
TRBJ2-3	NA	TRBV2	TRBD2	TGTGCCAGCAGTGAATGGGGACGCGGAGCGGGAGGGCCCCCAGATACGCAGTATTTT	CASSEWGRGAGGPPDTQYF
TRBJ1-2	few	TRBV5-6	TRBD1	TGTGCCAGCAGCTTGGGACAGGGGAACTATGGCTACACCTTC	CASSLGQGNYGYTF
TRBJ2-7	NA	TRBV10-3	TRBD1	TGTGCCATCAGACCGGGACAGGGGCGGGAGCAGTACTTC	CAIRPGQGREQYF
TRBJ1-4	NA	TRBV4-2	TRBD1	TGTGCCAGCAGCCAAGATAACAGGGGGGGGAGTGAAAAACTGTTTTTT	CASSQDNRGGSEKLFF
TRBJ1-2	NA	TRBV6-1	TRBD1	TGTGCCAGCAGTGAAGGGGGGACAGTTGGCTACACCTTC	CASSEGGTVGYTF
TRBJ2-5	NA	TRBV12-3/TRBV12-4	NA	TGTGCCAGCAGTTTAGGGGGCCCGATGACCCAGTACTTC	CASSLGGPMTQYF
TRBJ1-2	NA	TRBV27	NA	TGTGCCAGCAGCCCAGGGGTGGGCTATGGCTACACCTTC	CASSPGVGYGYTF
TRBJ1-1	NA	TRBV2	NA	TGTGCCAGCAGCTCAACCAGGAACACTGAAGCTTTCTTT	CASSSTRNTEAFF
TRBJ2-5	NA	TRBV7-2	NA	TGTGCCAGCAGCCCCAGCGCCGGAGAGACCCAGTACTTC	CASSPSAGETQYF
TRBJ2-2	many	TRBV5-5	TRBD1	TGTGCCAGCAGCCCGGGGACAGGGGCCGGGGAGCTGTTTTTT	CASSPGTGAGELFF
TRBJ1-1	NA	TRBV2	TRBD1	TGTGCCATATCGACAGGGACGAACACTGAAGCTTTCTTT	CAISTGTNTEAFF
TRBJ1-1	NA	TRBV7-2	NA	TGTGCCAGCAGCTTAGAGCGGGTTGGCCTGAACACTGAAGCTTTCTTT	CASSLERVGLNTEAFF
TRBJ1-1	NA	TRBV12-5	NA	TGTGCTAGTGGTTTGGGGCGGCCGGGACAGAACACTGAAGCTTTCTTT	CASGLGRPGQNTEAFF
TRBJ1-2	NA	TRBV19	TRBD1	TGTGCCAGTAGTCCAGGGGGCGGGTATTCTTTCTATGGCTACACCTTC	CASSPGGGYSFYGYTF
TRBJ2-7	NA	TRBV3-1/TRBV3-2	NA	TGTGCCAGCAGCCAAGCCAGGGGAATCGGGAACGAGCAGTACTTC	CASSQARGIGNEQYF
TRBJ1-3	NA	TRBV10-1	NA	TGCGCCAGCAGTGAGTACGGTTTCTCTGGAAACACCATATATTTT	CASSEYGFSGNTIYF
TRBJ2-2	NA	TRBV6-5	TRBD1	TGTGCCAGCAGTCCCCGACAGGGAAACCCCGGGGAGCTGTTTTTT	CASSPRQGNPGELFF
TRBJ1-5	few	TRBV7-2	NA	TGTGCCAGCAGCTTAGCCCCGCGGGATCAGCCCCAGCATTTT	CASSLAPRDQPQHF
TRBJ1-2	NA	TRBV11-2	TRBD1	TGTGCCAGCAGCTCCGGACAGGGAGGGCACTATGGCTACACCTTC	CASSSGQGGHYGYTF
TRBJ2-6	NA	TRBV12-5	NA	TGTGCTAGCAAGACAGATGGTGGGGCCAACGTCCTGACTTTC	CASKTDGGANVLTF
TRBJ2-3	NA	TRBV19	TRBD1	TGTGCCAGTAATACAGGGGACCTTCCGACGCAGTATTTT	CASNTGDLPTQYF
TRBJ2-5	NA	TRBV29-1	TRBD2	TGCAGCGTTGCAACCGGGACTAGCGGGAGGGAGACCCAGTACTTC	CSVATGTSGRETQYF
TRBJ2-1	NA	TRBV5-1	TRBD2	TGCGCCAGCTCCGGGACTAGCGGGATCTATGAGCAGTTCTTC	CASSGTSGIYEQFF
TRBJ2-3	NA	TRBV19	NA	TGTGCCAGTACCCCTTCTTGGGACTTCCAACTCACAGATACGCAGTATTTT	CASTPSWDFQLTDTQYF
TRBJ1-2	NA	TRBV21-1	NA	TGTGCCAGCAGCAAAGGGGGTGGAAAGGACACTGCTAACTATGGCTACACCTTC	CASSKGGGKDTANYGYTF
TRBJ1-2	NA	TRBV7-9	NA	TGTGCCAGCAGCTTAGTTGGAGATGGCTACACCTTC	CASSLVGDGYTF
TRBJ1-2	NA	TRBV6-6	TRBD1	TGTGCCAGCAGTTCCCGGGACAGATTCTTCTATGGCTACACCTTC	CASSSRDRFFYGYTF
TRBJ2-2	few	TRBV2	TRBD1	TGTGCCAGCAATCGCCGGGACAGGGTCACCGGGGAGCTGTTTTTT	CASNRRDRVTGELFF
TRBJ1-2	NA	TRBV19	NA	TGTGCCAGTAGCGTCCGGGTGGGTGGCTACACCTTC	CASSVRVGGYTF
TRBJ2-3	NA	TRBV11-2	TRBD1	TGTGCCAGCAGCCAGGACAGGCACCAAGCAGATACGCAGTATTTT	CASSQDRHQADTQYF
TRBJ2-7	NA	TRBV7-8	TRBD1	TGTGCCAGCGCCTGGGACAGAGAAGACGAGCAGTACTTC	CASAWDREDEQYF
TRBJ1-5	NA	TRBV28	TRBD1	TGTGCCAGCAGGACAGGGGGCGGGTTGCCCCAGCATTTT	CASRTGGGLPQHF
TRBJ1-5	once	TRBV24-1	NA	TGTGCCACCGCGGGAGGGGGGTCCGGGCAGCCCCAGCATTTT	CATAGGGSGQPQHF
TRBJ1-2	NA	TRBV7-2	NA	TGTGCCAGCAGCTTAGTGGGTGGCAGGGCAAACTATGGCTACACCTTC	CASSLVGGRANYGYTF
TRBJ2-2	NA	TRBV7-9	TRBD2	TGTGCCAGCAGCCCCCCTAGCGGGGATGCAACCGGGGAGCTGTTTTTT	CASSPPSGDATGELFF